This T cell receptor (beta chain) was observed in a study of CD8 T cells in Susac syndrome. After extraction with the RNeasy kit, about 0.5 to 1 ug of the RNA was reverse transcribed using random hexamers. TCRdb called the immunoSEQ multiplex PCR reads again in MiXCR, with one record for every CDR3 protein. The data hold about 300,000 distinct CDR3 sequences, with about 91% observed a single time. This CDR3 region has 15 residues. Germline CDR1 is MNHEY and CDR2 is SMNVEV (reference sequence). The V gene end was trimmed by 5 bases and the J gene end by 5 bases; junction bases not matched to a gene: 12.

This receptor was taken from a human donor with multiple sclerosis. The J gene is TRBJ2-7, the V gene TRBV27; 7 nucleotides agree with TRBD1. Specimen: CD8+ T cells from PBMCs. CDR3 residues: CASSERTGLGHEQYF. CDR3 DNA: TGTGCCAGCAGTGAACGGACAGGTCTCGGCCACGAGCAGTACTTC.